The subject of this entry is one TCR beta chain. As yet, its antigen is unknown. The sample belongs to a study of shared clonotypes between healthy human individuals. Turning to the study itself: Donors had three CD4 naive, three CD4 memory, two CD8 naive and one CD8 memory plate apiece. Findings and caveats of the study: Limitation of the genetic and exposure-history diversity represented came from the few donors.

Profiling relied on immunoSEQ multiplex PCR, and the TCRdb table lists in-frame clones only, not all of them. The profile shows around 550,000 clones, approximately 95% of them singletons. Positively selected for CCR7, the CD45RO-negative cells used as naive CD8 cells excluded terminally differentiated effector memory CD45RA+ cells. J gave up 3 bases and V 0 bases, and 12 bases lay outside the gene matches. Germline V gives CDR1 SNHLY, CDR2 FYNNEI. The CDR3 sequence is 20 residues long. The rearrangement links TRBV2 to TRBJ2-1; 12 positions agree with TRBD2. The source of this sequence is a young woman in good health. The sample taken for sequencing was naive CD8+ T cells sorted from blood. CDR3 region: CASSEALRLAGGAVYNEQFF. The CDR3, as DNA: TGTGCCAGCAGTGAAGCGCTTCGGCTAGCGGGAGGGGCAGTCTACAATGAGCAGTTCTTC.